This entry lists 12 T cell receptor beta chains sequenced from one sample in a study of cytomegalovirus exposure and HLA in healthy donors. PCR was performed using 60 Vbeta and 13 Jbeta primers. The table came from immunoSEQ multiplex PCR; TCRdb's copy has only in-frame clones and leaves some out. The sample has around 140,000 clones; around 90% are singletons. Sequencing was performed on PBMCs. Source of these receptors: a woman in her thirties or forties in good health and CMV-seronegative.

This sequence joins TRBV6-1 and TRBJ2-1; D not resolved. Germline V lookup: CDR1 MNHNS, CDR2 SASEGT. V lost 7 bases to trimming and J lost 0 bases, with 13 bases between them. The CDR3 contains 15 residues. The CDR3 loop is CASKSGGSSYNEQFF. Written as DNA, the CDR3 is TGTGCCAGCAAATCTGGCGGAAGCTCCTACAATGAGCAGTTCTTC.

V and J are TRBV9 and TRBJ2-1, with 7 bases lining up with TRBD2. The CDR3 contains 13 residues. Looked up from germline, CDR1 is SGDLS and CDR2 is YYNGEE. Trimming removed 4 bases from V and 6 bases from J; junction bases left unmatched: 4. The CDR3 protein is CASSREVPNEQFF. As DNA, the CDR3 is TGTGCCAGCAGCCGGGAGGTCCCCAATGAGCAGTTCTTC.

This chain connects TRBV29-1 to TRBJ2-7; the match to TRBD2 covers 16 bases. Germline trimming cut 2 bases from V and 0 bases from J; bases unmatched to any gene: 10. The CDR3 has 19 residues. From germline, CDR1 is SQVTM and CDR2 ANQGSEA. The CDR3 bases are TGCAGCGTTGAATCCCCCGGGACTAGCGGGAGGGTCCGCTCCTACGAGCAGTACTTC. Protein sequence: CSVESPGTSGRVRSYEQYF.

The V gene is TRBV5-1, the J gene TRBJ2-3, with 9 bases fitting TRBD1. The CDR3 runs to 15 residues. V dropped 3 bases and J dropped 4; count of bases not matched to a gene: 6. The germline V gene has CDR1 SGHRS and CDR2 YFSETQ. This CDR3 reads CASSSRTGDPDTQYF. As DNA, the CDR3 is TGCGCCAGCAGCTCCCGGACAGGGGATCCAGATACGCAGTATTTT.

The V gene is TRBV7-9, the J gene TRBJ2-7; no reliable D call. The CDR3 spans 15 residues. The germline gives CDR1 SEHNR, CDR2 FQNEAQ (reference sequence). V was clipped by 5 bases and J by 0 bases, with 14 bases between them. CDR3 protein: CASSPFLGFSYEQYF. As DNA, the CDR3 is TGTGCCAGCAGCCCGTTTCTAGGATTCTCCTACGAGCAGTACTTC.

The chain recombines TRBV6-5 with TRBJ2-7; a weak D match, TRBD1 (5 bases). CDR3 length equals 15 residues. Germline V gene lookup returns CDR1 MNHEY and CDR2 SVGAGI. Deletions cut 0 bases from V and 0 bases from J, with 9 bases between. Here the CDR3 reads CASSYSNQGSYEQYF. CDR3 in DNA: TGTGCCAGCAGTTACTCGAACCAGGGCTCCTACGAGCAGTACTTC.

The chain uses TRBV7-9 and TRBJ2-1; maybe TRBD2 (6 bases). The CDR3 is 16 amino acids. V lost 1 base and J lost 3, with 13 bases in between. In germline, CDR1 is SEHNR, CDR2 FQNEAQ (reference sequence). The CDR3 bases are TGTGCCAGCAGCTTAGTCCGAGCGGGCCACTACAATGAGCAGTTCTTC. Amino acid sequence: CASSLVRAGHYNEQFF.

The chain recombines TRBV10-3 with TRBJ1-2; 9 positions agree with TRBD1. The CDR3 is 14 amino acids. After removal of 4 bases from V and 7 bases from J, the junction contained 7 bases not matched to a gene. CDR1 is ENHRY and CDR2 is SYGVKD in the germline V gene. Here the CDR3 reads CAISVETGGSGYTF. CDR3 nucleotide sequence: TGTGCCATCAGTGTAGAAACAGGGGGCTCTGGCTACACCTTC.

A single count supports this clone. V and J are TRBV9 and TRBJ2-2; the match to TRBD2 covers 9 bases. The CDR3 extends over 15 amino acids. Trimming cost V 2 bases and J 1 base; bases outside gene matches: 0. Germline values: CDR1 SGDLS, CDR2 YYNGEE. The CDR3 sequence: CASSVSGGNTGELFF. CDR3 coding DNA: TGTGCCAGCAGCGTTAGCGGGGGGAACACCGGGGAGCTGTTTTTT. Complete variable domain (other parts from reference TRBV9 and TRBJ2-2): DSGVTQTPKHLITATGQRVTLRCSPRSGDLSVYWYQQSLDQGLQFLIQYYNGEERAKGNILERFSAQQFPDLHSELNLSSLELGDSALYFCASSVSGGNTGELFFGEGSRLTVL.

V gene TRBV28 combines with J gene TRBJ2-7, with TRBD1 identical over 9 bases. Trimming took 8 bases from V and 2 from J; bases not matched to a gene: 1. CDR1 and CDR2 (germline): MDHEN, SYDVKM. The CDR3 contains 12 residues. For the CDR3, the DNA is TGTGCCAGCGGACAGGGGCCCTACGAGCAGTACTTC. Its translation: CASGQGPYEQYF.

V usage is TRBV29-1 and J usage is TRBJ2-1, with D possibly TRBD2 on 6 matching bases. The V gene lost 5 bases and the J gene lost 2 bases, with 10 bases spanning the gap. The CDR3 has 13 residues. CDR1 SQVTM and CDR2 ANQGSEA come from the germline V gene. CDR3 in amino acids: CSVMEGTYNEQFF. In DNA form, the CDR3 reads TGCAGCGTTATGGAGGGTACCTACAATGAGCAGTTCTTC.

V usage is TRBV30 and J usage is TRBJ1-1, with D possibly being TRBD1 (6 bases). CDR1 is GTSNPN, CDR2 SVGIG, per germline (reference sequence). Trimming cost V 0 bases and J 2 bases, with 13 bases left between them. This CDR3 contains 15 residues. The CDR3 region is CAWSVLTGVNTEAFF. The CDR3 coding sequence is TGTGCCTGGAGTGTATTGACAGGCGTTAACACTGAAGCTTTCTTT.